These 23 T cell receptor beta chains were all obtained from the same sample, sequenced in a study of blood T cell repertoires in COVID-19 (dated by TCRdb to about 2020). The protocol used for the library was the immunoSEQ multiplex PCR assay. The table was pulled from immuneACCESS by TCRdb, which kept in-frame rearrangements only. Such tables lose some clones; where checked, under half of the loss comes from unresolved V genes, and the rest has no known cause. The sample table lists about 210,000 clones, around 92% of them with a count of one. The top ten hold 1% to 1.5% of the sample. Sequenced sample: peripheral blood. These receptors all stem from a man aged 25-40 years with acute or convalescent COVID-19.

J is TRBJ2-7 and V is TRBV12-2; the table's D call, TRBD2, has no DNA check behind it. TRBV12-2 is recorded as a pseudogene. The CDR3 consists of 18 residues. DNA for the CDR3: TGTGCAAGTCGCTTAGATTATTGGCTAGCGGGGGGCCCCTACGAGCAGTACTTC. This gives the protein CASRLDYWLAGGPYEQYF.

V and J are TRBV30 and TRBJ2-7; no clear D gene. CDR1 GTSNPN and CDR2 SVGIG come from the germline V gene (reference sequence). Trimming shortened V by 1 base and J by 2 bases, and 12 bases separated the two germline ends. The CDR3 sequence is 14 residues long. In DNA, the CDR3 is TGTGCCTGGAGTGAAATGGGCAGCCCCTACGAGCAGTACTTC. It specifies CAWSEMGSPYEQYF. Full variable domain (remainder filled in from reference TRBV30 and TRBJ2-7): SQTIHQWPATLVQPVGSPLSLECTVEGTSNPNLYWYRQAAGRGLQLLFYSVGIGQISSEVPQNLSASRPQDRQFILSSKKLLLSDSGFYLCAWSEMGSPYEQYFGPGTRLTVT.

The CDR3 sequence: CSVTQVRGGLTDTQYF. DNA of the CDR3: TGCAGCGTCACCCAGGTGCGGGGGGGGCTGACAGATACGCAGTATTTT. The V and J genes are TRBV29-1 and TRBJ2-3; 9 bases are a match to TRBD2. The CDR3 totals 16 residues. V dropped 6 bases and J dropped 3; count of bases not matched to a gene: 13. Germline CDR1 SQVTM, CDR2 ANQGSEA.

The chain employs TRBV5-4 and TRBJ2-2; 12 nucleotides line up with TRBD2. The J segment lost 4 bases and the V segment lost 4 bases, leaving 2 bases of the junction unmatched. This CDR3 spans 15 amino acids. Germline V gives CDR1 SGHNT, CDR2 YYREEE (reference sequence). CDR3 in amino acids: CASSPGLAGTGELFF. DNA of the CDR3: TGTGCCAGCAGCCCGGGACTAGCGGGCACCGGGGAGCTGTTTTTT.

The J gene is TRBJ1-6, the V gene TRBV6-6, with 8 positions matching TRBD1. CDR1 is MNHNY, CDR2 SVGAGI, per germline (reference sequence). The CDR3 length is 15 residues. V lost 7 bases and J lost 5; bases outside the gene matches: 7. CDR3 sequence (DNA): TGTGCCAGCAACGACGGACAGGGCCATAATTCACCCCTCCACTTT. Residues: CASNDGQGHNSPLHF.

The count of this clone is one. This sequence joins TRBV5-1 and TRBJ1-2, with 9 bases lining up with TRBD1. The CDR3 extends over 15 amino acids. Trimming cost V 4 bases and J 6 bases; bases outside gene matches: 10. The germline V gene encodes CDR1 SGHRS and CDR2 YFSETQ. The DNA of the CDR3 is TGCGCCAGCAGCGACAATTACAGGGGGCAAGATGGCTACACCTTC. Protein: CASSDNYRGQDGYTF.

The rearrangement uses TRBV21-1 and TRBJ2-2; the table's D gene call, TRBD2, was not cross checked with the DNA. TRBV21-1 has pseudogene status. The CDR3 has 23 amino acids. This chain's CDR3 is CASSKEVRSLAGGPAQSSGELFF. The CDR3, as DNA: TGTGCCAGCAGCAAAGAGGTTCGGTCACTAGCGGGAGGGCCCGCTCAATCTTCCGGGGAGCTGTTTTTT.

The CDR3 protein is CASSLSVEPSGNTIYF. Written as DNA, the CDR3 is TGTGCCAGCAGTTTATCGGTAGAACCCTCTGGAAACACCATATATTTT. The V and J genes are TRBV27 and TRBJ1-3; D remains ambiguous. Germline V gene data show CDR1 as MNHEY and CDR2 as SMNVEV (reference sequence). This CDR3 spans 16 amino acids. The V and J ends lost 0 bases and 0 bases respectively, with 9 bases between them.

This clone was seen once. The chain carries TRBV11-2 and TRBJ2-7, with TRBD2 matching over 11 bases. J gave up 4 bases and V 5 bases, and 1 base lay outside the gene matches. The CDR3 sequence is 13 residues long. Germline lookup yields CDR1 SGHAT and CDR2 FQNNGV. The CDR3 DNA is TGTGCCAGCAGCACTAGCGGGGGTTACGAGCAGTACTTC. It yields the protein CASSTSGGYEQYF.

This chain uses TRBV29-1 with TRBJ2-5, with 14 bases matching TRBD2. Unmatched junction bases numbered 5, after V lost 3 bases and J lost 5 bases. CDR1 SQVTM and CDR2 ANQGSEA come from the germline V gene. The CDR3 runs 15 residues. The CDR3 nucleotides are TGCAGCGTTGACGGACTAGCGGGAGGCCGGGAGACCCAGTACTTC. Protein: CSVDGLAGGRETQYF.

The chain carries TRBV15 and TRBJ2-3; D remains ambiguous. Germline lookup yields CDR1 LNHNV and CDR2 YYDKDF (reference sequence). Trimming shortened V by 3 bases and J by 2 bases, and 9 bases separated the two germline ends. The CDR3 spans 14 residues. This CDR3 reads CATSSGPDTDTQYF. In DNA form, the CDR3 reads TGTGCCACCAGCAGTGGGCCAGACACAGATACGCAGTATTTT. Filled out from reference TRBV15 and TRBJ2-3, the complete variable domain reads DAMVIQNPRYQVTQFGKPVTLSCSQTLNHNVMYWYQQKSSQAPKLLFHYYDKDFNNEADTPDNFQSRRPNTSFCFLDIRSPGLGDTAMYLCATSSGPDTDTQYFGPGTRLTVL.

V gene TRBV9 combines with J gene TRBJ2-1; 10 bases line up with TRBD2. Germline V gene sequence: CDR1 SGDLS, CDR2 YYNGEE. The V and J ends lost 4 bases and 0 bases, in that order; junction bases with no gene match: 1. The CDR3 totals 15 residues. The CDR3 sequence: CASSSSGSSYNEQFF. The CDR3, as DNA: TGTGCCAGCAGCTCTAGCGGGAGCTCCTACAATGAGCAGTTCTTC.

Here the CDR3 DNA reads TGTGCCAGCAGTTATGTGACAGGGGAAGAAAAACTGTTTTTT. Translating gives CASSYVTGEEKLFF. This sequence joins TRBV6-5 and TRBJ1-4; TRBD1 matches 8 bases. This CDR3 contains 14 residues. CDR1 MNHEY and CDR2 SVGAGI come from the germline V gene. V gave up 3 bases and J gave up 8 bases; unmatched junction bases: 5.

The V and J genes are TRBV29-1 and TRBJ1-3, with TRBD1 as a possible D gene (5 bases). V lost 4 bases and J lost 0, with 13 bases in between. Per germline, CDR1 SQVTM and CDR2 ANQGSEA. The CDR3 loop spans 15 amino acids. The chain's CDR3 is CSVVQTGDSGNTIYF. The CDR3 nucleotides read TGCAGCGTTGTCCAAACAGGAGACTCTGGAAACACCATATATTTT.

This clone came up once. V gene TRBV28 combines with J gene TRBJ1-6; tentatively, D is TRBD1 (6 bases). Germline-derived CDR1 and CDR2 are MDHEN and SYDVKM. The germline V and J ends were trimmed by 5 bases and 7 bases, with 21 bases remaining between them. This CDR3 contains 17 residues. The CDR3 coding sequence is TGTGCCAGCAGTGGGACGGGGGGCCCATTGCGGAATTCACCCCTCCACTTT. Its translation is CASSGTGGPLRNSPLHF.

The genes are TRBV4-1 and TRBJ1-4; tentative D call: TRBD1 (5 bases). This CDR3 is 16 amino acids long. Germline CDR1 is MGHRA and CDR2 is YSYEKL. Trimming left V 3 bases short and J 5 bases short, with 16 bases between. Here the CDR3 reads CASSQRNRGGNEKLFF. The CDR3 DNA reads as TGCGCCAGCAGCCAGAGAAATCGGGGGGGGAATGAAAAACTGTTTTTT.

CDR3 DNA: TGTGCCAGCAGCCAAGGCGGGGGCGGAAACACCGGGGAGCTGTTTTTT. This encodes CASSQGGGGNTGELFF. The chain employs TRBV3-1 (or the pseudogene TRBV3-2) and TRBJ2-2; TRBD2 is a possible D gene (7 bases). The CDR3 has 16 amino acids. Trimming left V 1 base short and J 2 bases short, with 11 bases between. Per the germline V gene, CDR1 is LGHDT and CDR2 is YNNKEL (reference sequence).

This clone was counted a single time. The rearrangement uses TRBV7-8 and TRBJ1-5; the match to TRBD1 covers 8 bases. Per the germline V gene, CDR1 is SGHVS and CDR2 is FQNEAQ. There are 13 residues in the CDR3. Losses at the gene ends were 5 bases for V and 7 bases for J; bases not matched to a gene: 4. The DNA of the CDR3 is TGTGCCAGCAGCCTACAGGGGGACCAGCCCCAGCATTTT. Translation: CASSLQGDQPQHF.

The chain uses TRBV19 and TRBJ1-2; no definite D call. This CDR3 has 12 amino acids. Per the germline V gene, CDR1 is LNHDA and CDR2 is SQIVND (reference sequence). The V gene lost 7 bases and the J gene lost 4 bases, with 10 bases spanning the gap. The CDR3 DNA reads TGTGCCAGTACCGACCGGAGCTATGGCTACACCTTC. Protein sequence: CASTDRSYGYTF.

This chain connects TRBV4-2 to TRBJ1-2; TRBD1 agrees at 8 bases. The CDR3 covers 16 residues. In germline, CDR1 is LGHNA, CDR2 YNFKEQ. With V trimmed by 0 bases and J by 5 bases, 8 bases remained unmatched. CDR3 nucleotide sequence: TGTGCCAGCAGCCAAGATCCTGTCAGGGGGCTTTATGGCTACACCTTC. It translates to CASSQDPVRGLYGYTF.

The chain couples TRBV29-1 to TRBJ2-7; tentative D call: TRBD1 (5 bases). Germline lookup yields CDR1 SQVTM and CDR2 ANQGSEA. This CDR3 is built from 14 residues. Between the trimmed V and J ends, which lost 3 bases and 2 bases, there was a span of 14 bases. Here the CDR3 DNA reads TGCAGCGTTGAGGTGTCAGGGAATACCTACGAGCAGTACTTC. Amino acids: CSVEVSGNTYEQYF.

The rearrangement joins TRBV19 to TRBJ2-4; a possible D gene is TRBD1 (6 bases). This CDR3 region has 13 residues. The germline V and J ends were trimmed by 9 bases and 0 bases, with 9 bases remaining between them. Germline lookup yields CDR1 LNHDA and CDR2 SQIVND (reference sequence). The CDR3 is CASGTIAKNIQYF. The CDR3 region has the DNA TGTGCCAGCGGGACAATAGCCAAAAACATTCAGTACTTC. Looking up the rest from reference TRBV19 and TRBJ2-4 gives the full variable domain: DGGITQSPKYLFRKEGQNVTLSCEQNLNHDAMYWYRQDPGQGLRLIYYSQIVNDFQKGDIAEGYSVSREKKESFPLTVTSAQKNPTAFYLCASGTIAKNIQYFGAGTRLSVL.

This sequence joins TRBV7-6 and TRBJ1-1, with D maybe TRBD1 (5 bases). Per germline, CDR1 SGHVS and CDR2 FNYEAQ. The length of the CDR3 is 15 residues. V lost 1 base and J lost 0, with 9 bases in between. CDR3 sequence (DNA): TGTGCCAGCAGCTTAGGGGTAGGGGTGAACACTGAAGCTTTCTTT. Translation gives CASSLGVGVNTEAFF.